Listed below are T cell receptor beta chains from one sample, sequenced in a study of blood T cell repertoires in COVID-19. Clones were read by immunoSEQ multiplex PCR, and TCRdb kept only the in-frame ones, dropping some. The table records about 220,000 clones, approximately 83% of them present only once. Sequences were obtained from PBMCs or T cells enriched from blood (not recorded which). These receptors came from a woman in her 50s who had been exposed to COVID-19. CDR3s include the opening cysteine and the closing phenylalanine or tryptophan. The D gene is left open where the match is weak. Size is stated for part of the rows, as once, few or many counts, or as a class when the clone is expanded.

cdr3_length j_call clone_size d_call v_call cdr3_nt cdr3_aa
12 TRBJ1-1 NA TRBD1 TRBV4-3 TGCGCCAGCGGGACAGGTGACACTGAAGCTTTCTTT CASGTGDTEAFF
15 TRBJ2-3 NA TRBD1 TRBV27 TGTGCCAGCAGTCGACAGGGCCAGAGCACAGATACGCAGTATTTT CASSRQGQSTDTQYF
10 TRBJ2-1 NA TRBD2 TRBV29-1 TGCAGCGTTGATAGCGGGCTGTTATTCTTC CSVDSGLLFF
15 TRBJ1-1 NA NA TRBV4-2 TGTGCCAGCAGCCCGTCTCACCCAGGGGAGGGTGAAGCTTTCTTT CASSPSHPGEGEAFF
15 TRBJ2-2 NA NA TRBV18 TGTGCCAGCTCTCACTACTCGGGGGACACCGGGGAGCTGTTTTTT CASSHYSGDTGELFF
16 TRBJ2-3 NA NA TRBV19 TGTGCCAGTAGTCCGAGGACATATTCTAGCACAGATACGCAGTATTTT CASSPRTYSSTDTQYF
14 TRBJ2-6 NA TRBD2 TRBV6-5 TGTGCCAGTCGGGAGGGCTCTGGGGCCAACGTCCTGACTTTC CASREGSGANVLTF
15 TRBJ1-5 NA TRBD1 TRBV30 TGTGCCTGGGGAATGGGGACAGGGGGGAATCAGCCCCAGCATTTT CAWGMGTGGNQPQHF
15 TRBJ1-6 NA TRBD1 TRBV19 TGTGCCAGTAGCGCGGACAGGGGGCAGAGATCACCCCTCCACTTT CASSADRGQRSPLHF
14 TRBJ1-4 NA TRBD1 TRBV7-9 TGTGCCAGCAGCCCCCGGGACAGGAACGAAAAACTGTTTTTT CASSPRDRNEKLFF
14 TRBJ2-2 NA NA TRBV29-1 TGCAGCTTTCGGACAGAAATGAACACCGGGGAGCTGTTTTTT CSFRTEMNTGELFF
14 TRBJ1-6 NA TRBD1 TRBV19 TGTGCCAGTTCCCCGGACAGGGGGGATTCACCCCTCCACTTT CASSPDRGDSPLHF
15 TRBJ1-3 NA NA TRBV6-1 TGTGCCAGCAGTGAAGGGGGCCAAGGAGGAAACACCATATATTTT CASSEGGQGGNTIYF
12 TRBJ1-1 NA NA TRBV7-6 TGTGCCAGCAGCCACGCGGGGGGAGAGGCTTTCTTT CASSHAGGEAFF
14 TRBJ1-4 NA NA TRBV5-1 TGCGCCAGCAGCTTGGACAGGCCTAATGAAAAACTGTTTTTT CASSLDRPNEKLFF
13 TRBJ1-1 NA NA TRBV2 TGTGCCAGCTTTCCGAGCATGAACACTGAAGCTTTCTTT CASFPSMNTEAFF
14 TRBJ2-3 NA TRBD2 TRBV5-6 TGTGCCAGCAGCTCCGGACTAGTCGCAGATACGCAGTATTTT CASSSGLVADTQYF
14 TRBJ2-2 NA NA TRBV19 TGTGCCAGTAGTCTCCAGGCAGACACCGGGGAGCTGTTTTTT CASSLQADTGELFF
17 TRBJ2-1 once TRBD2 TRBV4-1 TGCGCCAGCAGCCGCGGAGGACTAGCGGGGTTAGGGAATGAGCAGTTCTTC CASSRGGLAGLGNEQFF
15 TRBJ1-2 NA TRBD1 TRBV4-1 TGCGCCAGCAGCCAATCCGGGACAGGGGATAGAGGCTACACCTTC CASSQSGTGDRGYTF
14 TRBJ2-3 NA TRBD2 TRBV29-1 TGCAGCGTTGGTGCGGGGGGAAGCACAGATACGCAGTATTTT CSVGAGGSTDTQYF
17 TRBJ2-1 NA TRBD2 TRBV10-1 TGCGCCAGCAGTGAGTCGCGGTGGACTAGCGGGGGACAGGAGCAGTTCTTC CASSESRWTSGGQEQFF
14 TRBJ2-3 NA TRBD1 TRBV7-9 TGTGCCAGCAGCGTATCAACAGGGGCAGATACGCAGTATTTT CASSVSTGADTQYF
16 TRBJ2-5 NA TRBD1 TRBV11-2 TGTGCCAGCAGCTCCAACATCGGACAGGGTGAGGAGACCCAGTACTTC CASSSNIGQGEETQYF
20 TRBJ1-3 NA NA TRBV4-2 TGTGCCAGCAGCCATGCCTCGGCAGGGTCTAGAATTGGGTCTGGAAACACCATATATTTT CASSHASAGSRIGSGNTIYF
16 TRBJ2-1 NA NA TRBV7-6 TGTGCCAGCAGCTATTGGGCCTCTCCAAGGGGCAGTGAGCAGTTCTTC CASSYWASPRGSEQFF
14 TRBJ1-2 NA NA TRBV6-5 TGTGCCAGCAGCCATGCCCAGGGTGGATACGGCTACACCTTC CASSHAQGGYGYTF
15 TRBJ1-3 NA NA TRBV7-9 TGTGCCAGCAGCTCTGGTGGGGGGTCCGGAAACACCATATATTTT CASSSGGGSGNTIYF
16 TRBJ2-3 few TRBD2 TRBV4-3 TGCGCCAGCAGCCAAATCGGAGCGGGGCCCACAGATACGCAGTATTTT CASSQIGAGPTDTQYF
12 TRBJ2-1 NA TRBD2 TRBV5-1 TGCGCCGTACGGGGGGTCTACAATGAGCAGTTCTTC CAVRGVYNEQFF
13 TRBJ1-5 NA NA TRBV3-1/TRBV3-2 TGTGCCAGCAGCTTCACAGGGAATCAGCCCCAGCATTTT CASSFTGNQPQHF
13 TRBJ2-4 NA NA TRBV10-1 TGCGCCAGCAGTGAAGCGACCGAAAACATTCAGTACTTC CASSEATENIQYF
14 TRBJ1-1 few NA TRBV27 TGTGCCAGCAGCCCCTTGGGGGCGGACACTGAAGCTTTCTTT CASSPLGADTEAFF
13 TRBJ1-3 NA NA TRBV10-2 TGCGCCAGCAGACCCAGCTCTGGAAACACCATATATTTT CASRPSSGNTIYF
14 TRBJ1-5 once NA TRBV6-5 TGTGCCAGCAGTTCCGGGAGCAGCAATCAGCCCCAGCATTTT CASSSGSSNQPQHF